These 17 T cell receptor beta chains share one sample of origin, sequenced in a study of blood T cells in healthy people across ages. It was with a sample-barcoded 5' primer and a J-beta primer mix that a second PCR of about 6 to 12 cycles was run. Via MiXCR, TCRdb re-called the 5' RACE reads, giving one row per CDR3 protein. The repertoire has hundreds of thousands of distinct CDR3 sequences, 21% of them found once; the top ten carry 3.6%. The sample was blood. The receptors come from a man aged 65 to 85 in good health.

With regard to this clonotype: A read error may explain this, as a much larger clone is one base away. V is TRBV7-2 and J is TRBJ2-5, with 9 bases fitting TRBD2. The V segment lost 2 bases and the J segment 4 bases; nucleotides outside the gene matches: 11. Germline assignment: CDR1 SGHTA and CDR2 FQGNSA. This CDR3 has 17 amino acids. DNA of the CDR3: TGTGCCAGCAGCTTACGAGGGACTAGCAGGAGTGGAGAGACCCAGTACTTC. This sequence encodes CASSLRGTSRSGETQYF. Variable domain in full (rest from reference TRBV7-2 and TRBJ2-5): GAGVSQSPSNKVTEKGKDVELRCDPISGHTALYWYRQSLGQGLEFLIYFQGNSAPDKSGLPSDRFSAERTGGSVSTLTIQRTQQEDSAVYLCASSLRGTSRSGETQYFGPGTRLLVL.

This clonotype came up many times. The chain has TRBV6-2 or TRBV6-3 and TRBJ2-5, with 13 nucleotides matching TRBD2. The end of the DNA is better explained by TRBJ2-7, so the J call may be wrong. The CDR3 loop spans 17 amino acids. Germline V gives CDR1 MNHEY, CDR2 SVGEGT. The CDR3 DNA is TGTGCCAGCAGTTACTCACCGATCGGGACTAGCGGGAACGAGCAGTACTTC. This encodes CASSYSPIGTSGNEQYF.

This clonotype was seen only a few times. The DNA of the CDR3 is TGTGCCAGCAGTACGGGACGACATCTGCCCCAGCATTTT. Protein product: CASSTGRHLPQHF. The chain employs TRBV6-5 and TRBJ1-5, with D maybe TRBD1 (5 bases). Trimming removed 5 bases at V and 9 bases at J, with 14 bases between. The germline V gene encodes CDR1 MNHEY and CDR2 SVGAGI. There are 13 residues in the CDR3.

V usage is TRBV7-8 and J usage is TRBJ2-3; possibly TRBD1 for D (6 bases). The CDR3 covers 17 residues. V lost 3 bases to trimming and J lost 0 bases, with 16 bases between them. Per germline, CDR1 SGHVS and CDR2 FQNEAQ. CDR3 loop: CASSFPGTQTSTDTQYF. The CDR3 region has the DNA TGTGCCAGCAGCTTCCCCGGGACACAGACTAGCACAGATACGCAGTATTTT.

This clonotype was seen a few times. The V and J genes are TRBV20-1 and TRBJ1-1; D is uncertain. V was clipped by 4 bases and J by 1 base, with 7 bases between them. Germline CDR1 DFQATT, CDR2 SNEGSKA (reference sequence). The CDR3 extends over 12 amino acids. Written as DNA, the CDR3 is TGCAGTGCTACCCTGAGGAACACTGAAGCTTTCTTT. It yields the protein CSATLRNTEAFF.

The sample holds a few counts of this clonotype. The rearrangement uses TRBV27 and TRBJ1-2; D remains unclear. The CDR3 loop spans 14 amino acids. V shed 2 bases and J shed 4 bases, with 11 bases lying between them. Germline V gives CDR1 MNHEY, CDR2 SMNVEV (reference sequence). The CDR3 here is CASSLGHTGYGYTF. In DNA, the CDR3 is TGTGCCAGCAGTTTAGGGCATACTGGCTATGGCTACACCTTC.

This clonotype was picked up many times. V and J are TRBV29-1 and TRBJ2-5; 7 nucleotides agree with TRBD1. The junction had 12 bases not matched to a gene; V was cut back by 7 bases and J by 1 base. Germline V gene data show CDR1 as SQVTM and CDR2 as ANQGSEA. This CDR3 has 15 residues. The CDR3 loop reads CSAQVGTDIQETQYF. CDR3 sequence (DNA): TGCAGCGCCCAAGTGGGGACAGATATCCAAGAGACCCAGTACTTC. Using reference TRBV29-1 and TRBJ2-5 for the parts outside the CDR3, the full variable domain is SAVISQKPSRDICQRGTSLTIQCQVDSQVTMMFWYRQQPGQSLTLIATANQGSEATYESGFVIDKFPISRPNLTFSTLTVSNMSPEDSSIYLCSAQVGTDIQETQYFGPGTRLLVL.

This chain links TRBV3-1 with TRBJ2-1; 10 positions agree with TRBD2. J gave up 3 bases and V 2 bases, and 4 bases lay outside the gene matches. This CDR3 region has 16 residues. Germline V lookup: CDR1 LGHDT, CDR2 YNNKEL (reference sequence). The CDR3: CASSQLLAGNYNEQFF. CDR3 coding DNA: TGTGCCAGCAGCCAATTACTAGCGGGGAACTACAATGAGCAGTTCTTC.

The sample holds a few counts of this clonotype. The J gene is TRBJ2-1, the V gene TRBV5-5, with D hard to call. Trimming cost V 2 bases and J 0 bases, with 9 bases left between them. The CDR3 extends over 15 amino acids. Germline assignment: CDR1 SGHKS and CDR2 YYEKEE (reference sequence). The CDR3 spells CASSLSDGSYNEQFF. As DNA, the CDR3 is TGTGCCAGCAGCTTATCTGACGGCTCCTACAATGAGCAGTTCTTC.

This chain connects TRBV12-3 or TRBV12-4 to TRBJ2-7, with 7 bases aligning to TRBD1. The CDR3 spans 13 residues. J lost 5 bases, V lost 4 bases, and 5 bases had no gene match. CDR3 region: CASSSGTAHEQYF. The CDR3 nucleotides read TGTGCCAGCAGTTCCGGGACAGCCCACGAGCAGTACTTC.

Only a few counts were recorded for this clonotype. V is TRBV6-2 or TRBV6-3 and J is TRBJ2-5; D is uncertain. CDR1 and CDR2 (germline): MNHEY, SVGEGT. The CDR3 is made up of 13 amino acids. V was clipped by 4 bases and J by 5 bases, with 11 bases between them. The CDR3 reads CASSSNSIETQYF. The DNA of the CDR3 is TGTGCCAGCAGTTCAAACTCTATTGAGACCCAGTACTTC.

The chain uses TRBV18 and TRBJ2-4, with 8 positions matching TRBD1. The V and J ends lost 4 bases and 6 bases, in that order; junction bases with no gene match: 5. The CDR3 is 14 amino acids. Per the germline V gene, CDR1 is KGHSH and CDR2 is LQKENI. The CDR3 DNA reads TGTGCCAGCTCACTGCCCGGGACAGGAAACATTCAGTACTTC. As protein: CASSLPGTGNIQYF.

The chain joins TRBV18 to TRBJ2-7; 9 bases are shared with TRBD1. The V segment lost 3 bases and the J segment 5 bases; nucleotides outside the gene matches: 5. Germline V gene data show CDR1 as KGHSH and CDR2 as LQKENI. The CDR3 runs to 14 residues. CDR3 bases: TGTGCCAGCTCACCCCGGGACAGGGCAAACGAGCAGTACTTC. This translates into CASSPRDRANEQYF.

The table lists this clonotype with a few counts. The chain couples TRBV10-3 to TRBJ2-5, with D unresolved. The better agreement between TRBJ2-1 and the DNA end casts doubt on the J call. The CDR3 totals 13 residues. Germline V CDR1 and CDR2: ENHRY, SYGVKD. The CDR3 here is CAISEGAYNEQFF. The DNA for the CDR3 is TGTGCCATCAGTGAAGGCGCGTACAATGAGCAGTTCTTC.

The sample holds a few counts of this clonotype. The chain couples TRBV4-2 to TRBJ2-5, with 11 bases aligning to TRBD2. The ends lost 1 base at V and 3 bases at J; junction bases unmatched: 7. CDR1 and CDR2 (germline): LGHNA, YNFKEQ. The CDR3 sequence is 17 residues long. CDR3 nucleotide sequence: TGTGCCAGCAGCCAAGCGGCTAGCGGGGGGCCAGAAGAGACCCAGTACTTC. Translating it yields CASSQAASGGPEETQYF.

This clonotype was counted many times. The DNA of the CDR3 is TGTGCCAGCAGTGAAGTCGGCGGACTAGCGGGAGTAAGGGAGACCCAGTACTTC. This codes for CASSEVGGLAGVRETQYF. This rearrangement joins TRBV6-1 to TRBJ2-5; 13 nucleotides line up with TRBD2. Germline-derived CDR1 and CDR2 are MNHNS and SASEGT. Germline trimming cut 1 base from V and 5 bases from J; bases unmatched to any gene: 10. The CDR3 contains 18 residues.

The CDR3 region has the DNA TGCGCCAGCAGCTCCCGGGACGCAGGGGAGACCCAGTACTTC. Protein product: CASSSRDAGETQYF. V usage is TRBV4-1 and J usage is TRBJ2-5; D is possibly TRBD1 or TRBD2 (5 bases each). Germline CDR1 is MGHRA and CDR2 is YSYEKL. V gave up 5 bases and J gave up 5 bases, with 15 bases separating them. CDR3 length equals 14 residues.